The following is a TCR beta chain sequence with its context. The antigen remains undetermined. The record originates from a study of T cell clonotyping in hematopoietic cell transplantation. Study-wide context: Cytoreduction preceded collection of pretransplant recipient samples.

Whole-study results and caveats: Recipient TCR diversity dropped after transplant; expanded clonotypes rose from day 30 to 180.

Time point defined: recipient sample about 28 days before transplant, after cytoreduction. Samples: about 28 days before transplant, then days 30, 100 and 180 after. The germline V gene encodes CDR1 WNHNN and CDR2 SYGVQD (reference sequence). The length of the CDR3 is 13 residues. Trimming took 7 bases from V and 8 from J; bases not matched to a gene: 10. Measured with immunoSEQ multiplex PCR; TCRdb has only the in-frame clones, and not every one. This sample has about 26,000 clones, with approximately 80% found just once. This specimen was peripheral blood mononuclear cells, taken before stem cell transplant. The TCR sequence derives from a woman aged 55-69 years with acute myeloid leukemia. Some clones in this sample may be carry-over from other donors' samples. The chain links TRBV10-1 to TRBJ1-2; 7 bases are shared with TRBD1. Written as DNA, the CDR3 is TGCGCCAGCACCCTATCGAGGGGGCGGGGCTACACCTTC. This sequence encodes CASTLSRGRGYTF.